The rows below give T cell receptor beta chains drawn from one sample of a study of T-cell memory formation after mild COVID-19. In TCRdb, the 5' RACE reads were re-called with MiXCR into one record per CDR3 protein. Among some 450,000 distinct CDR3 sequences listed, about a sixth were seen once. Input material: PBMCs or a T cell subset sorted from them (not recorded which). The receptors were sampled from a man younger than 35 who had mild COVID-19 (a few samples of this study predate the infection). Cell type and time point are not known. The CDR3 runs from the conserved cysteine through the conserved F or W. D genes are given only for firm matches. Where a row states a size, it is once, few, many or the class of an expanded clone; other rows omit it.

CDR3nt | CDR3aa | d_gene | abundance | j_gene | v_gene
TGCGCCAGCAGCCCCCGGGACAGGGGTTCCGGGGCCAACGTCCTGACTTTC | CASSPRDRGSGANVLTF | TRBD1 | few | TRBJ2-6 | TRBV5-1
TGCAGTGCTAGACAGTCACGAGGCACAGATACGCAGTATTTT | CSARQSRGTDTQYF | NA | few | TRBJ2-3 | TRBV20-1
TGTGCCAGCAGGGGGGACACCTCTGGAAACACCATATATTTT | CASRGDTSGNTIYF | NA | many | TRBJ1-3 | TRBV6-6
TGTGCCACCAGTGATTCAGCGAGCCGGGAGACCCAGTACTTC | CATSDSASRETQYF | NA | NA | TRBJ2-5 | TRBV24-1
TGCAGTGCTCCCGGGACTACAACCTACAATGAGCAGTTCTTC | CSAPGTTTYNEQFF | TRBD2 | NA | TRBJ2-1 | TRBV20-1
TGTGCCAGCAGCTCGGCCCAGGGACAGGTCACAGATACGCAGTATTTT | CASSSAQGQVTDTQYF | TRBD1 | few | TRBJ2-3 | TRBV7-2
TGCGCCAGCAGCCAAGCTGGGACAAATGAGCAGTTCTTC | CASSQAGTNEQFF | NA | few | TRBJ2-1 | TRBV4-3
TGCAGCGTTGGGGGGCCATCGAACACCGGGGAGCTGTTTTTT | CSVGGPSNTGELFF | NA | NA | TRBJ2-2 | TRBV29-1
TGTGCCAGCAGCTCCAGGGCAGCGGGCGCCCCGAGCTCCTACAATGAGCAGTTCTTC | CASSSRAAGAPSSYNEQFF | NA | NA | TRBJ2-1 | TRBV11-2
TGTGCCAGCAGCCCGACGGTCCTGATGAACACTGAAGCTTTCTTT | CASSPTVLMNTEAFF | NA | many | TRBJ1-1 | TRBV5-5
TGTGCCAGCAGTTACCTCGCAGGGGGTAATGAAAAACTGTTTTTT | CASSYLAGGNEKLFF | TRBD1 | few | TRBJ1-4 | TRBV6-5
TGTGCCAGCAGCTTCAGGGTTGTTATCTCACCCCTCCACTTT | CASSFRVVISPLHF | NA | NA | TRBJ1-6 | TRBV5-8
TGTGCCAGCAGTTACACTAGCGGGGGGTACAATGAGCAGTTCTTC | CASSYTSGGYNEQFF | TRBD2 | few | TRBJ2-1 | TRBV7-2
TGCAGCCTACAAAGGACTAGCGGCACAGATACGCAGTATTTT | CSLQRTSGTDTQYF | TRBD2 | few | TRBJ2-3 | TRBV29-1
TGTGCCAGCAGAGCGGGACAGTGGAACGCGAACACCGGGGAGCTGTTTTTT | CASRAGQWNANTGELFF | NA | NA | TRBJ2-2 | TRBV11-1
TGCGCCAGCAGCCCGGGAGTACAGGGGAGCGTCTATGGCTACACCTTC | CASSPGVQGSVYGYTF | TRBD1 | few | TRBJ1-2 | TRBV4-1
TGTGCCAGCAGCCAGGGGACAGGTTGGCAGACCCAGTACTTC | CASSQGTGWQTQYF | TRBD1 | NA | TRBJ2-5 | TRBV11-2
TGCGCCAGCAGCTTGGCGAGCGTGGGGGCTTCTGATACGCAGTATTTT | CASSLASVGASDTQYF | NA | once | TRBJ2-3 | TRBV5-1
TGTGCCAGCAGCCCTGGGGAGCGCACAGATACGCAGTATTTT | CASSPGERTDTQYF | NA | NA | TRBJ2-3 | TRBV5-4
TGTGCCAGCTCACCACGACTAGCGGGGGTCCAAGAGACCCAGTACTTC | CASSPRLAGVQETQYF | TRBD2 | few | TRBJ2-5 | TRBV18
TGCAGTGCTAGAGATCCCGGGGGGCCAGGGGAGACCCAGTACTTC | CSARDPGGPGETQYF | NA | few | TRBJ2-5 | TRBV20-1
TGCGCCAGCAGCTTGGAAGGGACAGGGAGGGATGAGCAGTTCTTC | CASSLEGTGRDEQFF | TRBD1 | few | TRBJ2-1 | TRBV5-1
TGTGCCAGCAGCTTCGGACAGGGAGAGCAGTACTTC | CASSFGQGEQYF | TRBD1 | few | TRBJ2-7 | TRBV7-9
TGTGCCAGCAGCCCAGGACTAGCGGGGGGGAGCTCCTACAATGAGCAGTTCTTC | CASSPGLAGGSSYNEQFF | TRBD2 | few | TRBJ2-1 | TRBV7-2
TGCAGCGTTTATTGGTCAGGAGACAATGAGCAGTTCTTC | CSVYWSGDNEQFF | NA | few | TRBJ2-1 | TRBV29-1
TGCAGTGCCAAGACAGGGACAGGCCCTGAGAAACTGTTTTTT | CSAKTGTGPEKLFF | TRBD1 | NA | TRBJ1-4 | TRBV20-1
TGTGCCAGCGGGACAGGGTTCGAGCAGTACTTC | CASGTGFEQYF | TRBD1 | few | TRBJ2-7 | TRBV3-1
TGTGCCATTGAGGATCGGGGGACTGGGGCCAACGTCCTGACTTTC | CAIEDRGTGANVLTF | NA | NA | TRBJ2-6 | TRBV10-3
TGTGCCAGCAGCGTTTTTCGGTTTTTTAGCTCCTACAATGAGCAGTTCTTC | CASSVFRFFSSYNEQFF | NA | NA | TRBJ2-1 | TRBV9
TGTGCCAGCAGCCGGACAGTGGACTACAATGAGCAGTTCTTC | CASSRTVDYNEQFF | NA | few | TRBJ2-1 | TRBV6-5
TGCAGTGCTAGTTATCTCGGACAGGGATCACCCCTCCACTTT | CSASYLGQGSPLHF | TRBD1 | NA | TRBJ1-6 | TRBV20-1
TGCGCCAGCAGCTTGGTGCCAGACCTCGAGACCCAGTACTTC | CASSLVPDLETQYF | NA | few | TRBJ2-5 | TRBV5-1
TGCAGTGCTAGAGATACGGGGCTGGTCACTGAAGCTTTCTTT | CSARDTGLVTEAFF | NA | NA | TRBJ1-1 | TRBV20-1
TGCAGTGCTAGAGCAGGGGGGTTGAGTAACTATGGCTACACCTTC | CSARAGGLSNYGYTF | TRBD1 | NA | TRBJ1-2 | TRBV20-1
TGTGCCTCCTCGGAGGGGCCCGCCAAAAACATTCAGTACTTC | CASSEGPAKNIQYF | NA | few | TRBJ2-4 | TRBV12-3/TRBV12-4
TGCGCCAGCAGCTTGGGCGCGTCGGAGACCCAGTACTTC | CASSLGASETQYF | NA | many | TRBJ2-5 | TRBV5-1
TGCAGTGCTAGTCGACTAGCTCGAGGCACCGGGGAGCTGTTTTTT | CSASRLARGTGELFF | TRBD2 | few | TRBJ2-2 | TRBV20-1
TGTGCCAGCTCACCAGGGGTACAAGAGACCCAGTACTTC | CASSPGVQETQYF | NA | NA | TRBJ2-5 | TRBV18
TGTGCCAGCAGCCACAGTTCGGGGTATAGCAATCAGCCCCAGCATTTT | CASSHSSGYSNQPQHF | NA | NA | TRBJ1-5 | TRBV7-9
TGTGCCAGCAGTCCCCTAAACCCCGGGGCTGAAGCTTTCTTT | CASSPLNPGAEAFF | NA | NA | TRBJ1-1 | TRBV12-3/TRBV12-4